The present TCR beta chain was sequenced within a study of OX40 agonist ivuxolimab in advanced cancers. On the study more broadly: Head and neck, renal cell, melanoma or hepatocellular carcinoma were the cancers that dose-escalation patients had. Partial responses were achieved by three patients, one with hepatocellular carcinoma and two with cutaneous melanoma.

CDR1 is LNHDA, CDR2 SQIVND, per germline (reference sequence). Germline trimming cut 5 bases from V and 4 bases from J; bases unmatched to any gene: 1. The CDR3 sequence is 13 residues long. Study-wide results and limits: With doses of 0.1 to 3.0 mg/kg, CD4+ and CD8+ blood T cells had undergone clonal expansion by week 6.

Systemic immunosuppression or autoimmune disease history was grounds to exclude patients. Turning to this clone: Its target is not known.

Measured with immunoSEQ multiplex PCR; TCRdb has only the in-frame clones, and not every one. The table shows some 63,000 clones, with about 87% occurring only once. The origin of this receptor is an adult with an advanced solid tumor such as melanoma, head and neck, liver or kidney cancer. The J gene is TRBJ1-5, the V gene TRBV19; 8 bases are a match to TRBD1. Here the sequenced sample was CD4+ or CD8+ T cells sorted from blood, taken in a trial of the OX40 agonist ivuxolimab. CDR3 sequence reads: CASSGDRNQPQHF. The CDR3 DNA reads TGTGCCAGTAGTGGGGACAGGAATCAGCCCCAGCATTTT.